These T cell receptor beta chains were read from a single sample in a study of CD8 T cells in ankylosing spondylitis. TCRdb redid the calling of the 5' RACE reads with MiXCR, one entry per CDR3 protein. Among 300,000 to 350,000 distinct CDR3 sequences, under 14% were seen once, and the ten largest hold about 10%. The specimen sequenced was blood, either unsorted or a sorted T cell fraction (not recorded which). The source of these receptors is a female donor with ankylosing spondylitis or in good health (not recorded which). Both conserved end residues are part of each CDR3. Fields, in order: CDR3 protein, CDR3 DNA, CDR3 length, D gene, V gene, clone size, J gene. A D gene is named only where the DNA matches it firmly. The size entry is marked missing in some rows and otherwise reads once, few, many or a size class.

CDR3aa: CASSWQQMNTEAFF; CDR3nt: TGCGCCAGCAGCTGGCAGCAGATGAACACTGAAGCTTTCTTT; len: 14; d_gene: .; v_gene: TRBV5-1; abundance: many; j_gene: TRBJ1-1
CDR3aa: CASSFNLDEKLFF; CDR3nt: TGTGCCAGCAGCTTCAATCTGGATGAAAAACTGTTTTTT; len: 13; d_gene: .; v_gene: TRBV7-2; abundance: many; j_gene: TRBJ1-4
CDR3aa: CASRGQPGTDTQYF; CDR3nt: TGTGCCAGCAGAGGACAGCCAGGCACAGATACGCAGTATTTT; len: 14; d_gene: .; v_gene: TRBV25-1; abundance: many; j_gene: TRBJ2-3
CDR3aa: CSARLGTKDLMGYTF; CDR3nt: TGCAGTGCTAGGCTAGGGACGAAGGACCTTATGGGCTACACCTTC; len: 15; d_gene: .; v_gene: TRBV20-1; abundance: many; j_gene: TRBJ1-2
CDR3aa: CASTPLGRTYEQYF; CDR3nt: TGTGCCAGCACTCCACTCGGTCGCACCTACGAGCAGTACTTC; len: 14; d_gene: .; v_gene: TRBV7-2; abundance: few; j_gene: TRBJ2-7
CDR3aa: CCARDLEGGISANEQFF; CDR3nt: TGCTGTGCTAGAGATCTCGAGGGTGGGATTAGCGCCAATGAGCAGTTCTTC; len: 17; d_gene: .; v_gene: TRBV20-1; abundance: few; j_gene: TRBJ2-1
CDR3aa: CASSTIGPQGNEQFF; CDR3nt: TGTGCCAGCAGCACAATAGGCCCCCAGGGAAATGAGCAGTTCTTC; len: 15; d_gene: .; v_gene: TRBV7-9; abundance: many; j_gene: TRBJ2-1
CDR3aa: CASSLEDRVKTTGELFF; CDR3nt: TGCGCCAGCAGCTTGGAGGACAGGGTGAAGACCACCGGGGAGCTGTTTTTT; len: 17; d_gene: TRBD1; v_gene: TRBV5-1; abundance: many; j_gene: TRBJ2-2
CDR3aa: CASSLAARHRQGNTEAFF; CDR3nt: TGCGCCAGCAGCTTGGCAGCCCGCCATCGACAGGGAAACACTGAAGCTTTCTTT; len: 18; d_gene: TRBD1; v_gene: TRBV5-1; abundance: many; j_gene: TRBJ1-1
CDR3aa: CASSTNTANTGELFF; CDR3nt: TGTGCCAGCAGCACTAACACAGCGAACACCGGGGAGCTGTTTTTT; len: 15; d_gene: .; v_gene: TRBV5-6; abundance: many; j_gene: TRBJ2-2
CDR3aa: CASSLAAGGRNEQFF; CDR3nt: TGTGCCAGCAGTTTAGCGGCGGGGGGGAGGAATGAGCAGTTCTTC; len: 15; d_gene: TRBD2; v_gene: TRBV12-3/TRBV12-4; abundance: many; j_gene: TRBJ2-1
CDR3aa: CASSPRQALYNSPLHF; CDR3nt: TGTGCCAGCAGCCCTAGACAGGCGCTTTATAATTCACCCCTCCACTTT; len: 16; d_gene: .; v_gene: TRBV12-3/TRBV12-4; abundance: many; j_gene: TRBJ1-6
CDR3aa: CAWRATGNQPQHF; CDR3nt: TGTGCCTGGAGAGCCACTGGGAATCAGCCCCAGCATTTT; len: 13; d_gene: .; v_gene: TRBV30; abundance: .; j_gene: TRBJ1-5
CDR3aa: CASSDPRTGWGSDTQYF; CDR3nt: TGTGCCAGCAGTGACCCTAGGACAGGTTGGGGTTCGGATACGCAGTATTTT; len: 17; d_gene: TRBD1; v_gene: TRBV27; abundance: many; j_gene: TRBJ2-3
CDR3aa: CASSFSRRNNSPLHF; CDR3nt: TGTGCCAGCAGTTTCTCCAGGCGAAATAATTCACCCCTCCACTTT; len: 15; d_gene: .; v_gene: TRBV28; abundance: many; j_gene: TRBJ1-6
CDR3aa: CASSLGQGIGNQPQHF; CDR3nt: TGTGCCAGCAGCTTAGGCCAGGGAATTGGCAATCAGCCCCAGCATTTT; len: 16; d_gene: .; v_gene: TRBV7-9; abundance: .; j_gene: TRBJ1-5
CDR3aa: CASTPGQGPYEQYF; CDR3nt: TGTGCCAGCACACCGGGACAGGGCCCCTACGAGCAGTACTTC; len: 14; d_gene: TRBD1; v_gene: TRBV28; abundance: .; j_gene: TRBJ2-7
CDR3aa: CASSSFDKIQYF; CDR3nt: TGTGCCAGCAGTTCCTTCGACAAGATTCAGTACTTC; len: 12; d_gene: .; v_gene: TRBV12-3/TRBV12-4; abundance: many; j_gene: TRBJ2-4
CDR3aa: CASSLGKPNTEAFF; CDR3nt: TGTGCCAGCAGCTTGGGGAAACCGAACACTGAAGCTTTCTTT; len: 14; d_gene: .; v_gene: TRBV5-8; abundance: .; j_gene: TRBJ1-1
CDR3aa: CASSLFGQLYNEQFF; CDR3nt: TGTGCCAGCAGCTTATTTGGACAGCTTTACAATGAGCAGTTCTTC; len: 15; d_gene: .; v_gene: TRBV7-2; abundance: .; j_gene: TRBJ2-1
CDR3aa: CASSRTALGVNEQFF; CDR3nt: TGTGCCAGCAGTCGGACGGCCCTTGGGGTCAATGAGCAGTTCTTC; len: 15; d_gene: .; v_gene: TRBV12-3/TRBV12-4; abundance: many; j_gene: TRBJ2-1
CDR3aa: CASTRTANEQYF; CDR3nt: TGTGCCTCCACACGGACAGCCAATGAGCAGTACTTC; len: 12; d_gene: .; v_gene: TRBV30; abundance: .; j_gene: TRBJ2-7
CDR3aa: CASRPRTGGWDEQFF; CDR3nt: TGTGCCAGCAGACCACGGACAGGGGGCTGGGATGAGCAGTTCTTC; len: 15; d_gene: TRBD1; v_gene: TRBV6-1; abundance: many; j_gene: TRBJ2-1
CDR3aa: CAIRGLAGGESYF; CDR3nt: TGTGCCATCAGAGGACTAGCGGGGGGGGAGTCGTACTTC; len: 13; d_gene: TRBD2; v_gene: TRBV10-3; abundance: few; j_gene: TRBJ2-7
CDR3aa: CSARGQGAGYGYTF; CDR3nt: TGCAGTGCTAGAGGACAGGGGGCTGGCTATGGCTACACCTTC; len: 14; d_gene: TRBD1; v_gene: TRBV20-1; abundance: many; j_gene: TRBJ1-2
CDR3aa: CASSSSSPRTDTQYF; CDR3nt: TGTGCCAGCAGTAGCTCTAGCCCCCGCACAGATACGCAGTATTTT; len: 15; d_gene: .; v_gene: TRBV6-1; abundance: many; j_gene: TRBJ2-3
CDR3aa: CASRISGSPYNEQFF; CDR3nt: TGCGCCAGCAGAATTAGCGGGAGTCCCTACAATGAGCAGTTCTTC; len: 15; d_gene: TRBD2; v_gene: TRBV5-1; abundance: many; j_gene: TRBJ2-1
CDR3aa: CSALLREGWNEQFF; CDR3nt: TGCAGTGCTCTGTTACGGGAGGGTTGGAATGAGCAGTTCTTC; len: 14; d_gene: TRBD2; v_gene: TRBV20-1; abundance: many; j_gene: TRBJ2-1
CDR3aa: CASSPRGRTGELFF; CDR3nt: TGTGCCAGCAGTCCCCGAGGGAGGACCGGGGAGCTGTTTTTT; len: 14; d_gene: .; v_gene: TRBV12-3/TRBV12-4; abundance: many; j_gene: TRBJ2-2
CDR3aa: CASSLAGTGVAETQYF; CDR3nt: TGCGCCAGCAGCTTGGCCGGGACAGGGGTGGCGGAGACCCAGTACTTC; len: 16; d_gene: TRBD1; v_gene: TRBV5-1; abundance: few; j_gene: TRBJ2-5
CDR3aa: CASHLDSLFNEQFF; CDR3nt: TGCGCCAGCCACCTTGACAGTCTCTTCAATGAGCAGTTCTTC; len: 14; d_gene: .; v_gene: TRBV5-1; abundance: many; j_gene: TRBJ2-1
CDR3aa: CASSLMSAGVAMPYEQYF; CDR3nt: TGTGCCAGCAGCTTAATGTCAGCGGGAGTGGCTATGCCCTACGAGCAGTACTTC; len: 18; d_gene: TRBD2; v_gene: TRBV11-2; abundance: many; j_gene: TRBJ2-7
CDR3aa: CASSQDRSSAGVIGEQFF; CDR3nt: TGTGCCAGCAGCCAAGATCGATCGTCCGCGGGAGTTATCGGTGAGCAGTTCTTC; len: 18; d_gene: TRBD2; v_gene: TRBV3-1; abundance: .; j_gene: TRBJ2-1
CDR3aa: CSARASRRSYEQYF; CDR3nt: TGCAGTGCTAGAGCTTCCAGGAGGTCCTACGAGCAGTACTTC; len: 14; d_gene: .; v_gene: TRBV20-1; abundance: .; j_gene: TRBJ2-7
CDR3aa: CASSEWGSGELFF; CDR3nt: TGTGCCAGCAGCGAATGGGGGTCCGGGGAGCTGTTTTTT; len: 13; d_gene: .; v_gene: TRBV7-6; abundance: many; j_gene: TRBJ2-2
CDR3aa: CSAPGGPQVQYF; CDR3nt: TGCAGTGCCCCAGGTGGTCCTCAAGTACAGTATTTT; len: 12; d_gene: .; v_gene: TRBV20-1; abundance: many; j_gene: TRBJ2-3
CDR3aa: CASSLGQGTQETQYF; CDR3nt: TGTGCCAGCAGCTTAGGCCAAGGGACACAAGAGACCCAGTACTTC; len: 15; d_gene: .; v_gene: TRBV13; abundance: .; j_gene: TRBJ2-5
CDR3aa: CSVGRQAGGNEQFF; CDR3nt: TGCAGCGTTGGGCGCCAAGCGGGTGGCAATGAGCAGTTCTTC; len: 14; d_gene: .; v_gene: TRBV29-1; abundance: .; j_gene: TRBJ2-1
CDR3aa: CASSQDAGMGTDTQYF; CDR3nt: TGTGCCAGCAGCCAAGATGCAGGGATGGGTACAGATACGCAGTATTTT; len: 16; d_gene: .; v_gene: TRBV14; abundance: few; j_gene: TRBJ2-3
CDR3aa: CASSRTGAHLLDGYTF; CDR3nt: TGTGCCAGCAGCCGGACTGGGGCACACTTGTTAGATGGCTACACCTTC; len: 16; d_gene: .; v_gene: TRBV5-5; abundance: many; j_gene: TRBJ1-2
CDR3aa: CASSPSRTSGSYEQYF; CDR3nt: TGTGCCAGCAGTCCCTCCCGGACTAGCGGATCCTACGAGCAGTACTTC; len: 16; d_gene: TRBD2; v_gene: TRBV6-2/TRBV6-3; abundance: many; j_gene: TRBJ2-7
CDR3aa: CASSLRVSISGANVLTF; CDR3nt: TGCGCCAGCAGCTTGCGGGTCTCAATTTCTGGGGCCAACGTCCTGACTTTC; len: 17; d_gene: .; v_gene: TRBV5-1; abundance: many; j_gene: TRBJ2-6
CDR3aa: CASSPYGVSGNTIYF; CDR3nt: TGTGCCAGCAGCCCTTACGGGGTCTCTGGAAACACCATATATTTT; len: 15; d_gene: .; v_gene: TRBV4-2; abundance: many; j_gene: TRBJ1-3
CDR3aa: CASSLGGRGLNEQFF; CDR3nt: TGTGCCAGCAGCTTAGGTGGCAGGGGCCTCAATGAGCAGTTCTTC; len: 15; d_gene: .; v_gene: TRBV7-2; abundance: many; j_gene: TRBJ2-1
CDR3aa: CASSQLLTGELFF; CDR3nt: TGTGCCAGCAGCCAACTATTAACCGGGGAGCTGTTTTTT; len: 13; d_gene: .; v_gene: TRBV14; abundance: few; j_gene: TRBJ2-2
CDR3aa: CASSQDRGWIQYF; CDR3nt: TGTGCCAGCAGCCAAGATCGAGGATGGATTCAGTACTTC; len: 13; d_gene: .; v_gene: TRBV14; abundance: many; j_gene: TRBJ2-4
CDR3aa: CSASSAQGNNEQFF; CDR3nt: TGCAGTGCTAGCTCCGCACAGGGGAACAATGAGCAGTTCTTC; len: 14; d_gene: TRBD1; v_gene: TRBV20-1; abundance: .; j_gene: TRBJ2-1
CDR3aa: CSARDRGRGPEKLFF; CDR3nt: TGCAGTGCTAGAGATCGGGGCAGGGGGCCTGAAAAACTGTTTTTT; len: 15; d_gene: TRBD1; v_gene: TRBV20-1; abundance: few; j_gene: TRBJ1-4
CDR3aa: CSARDLDRATYEQYF; CDR3nt: TGCAGTGCTAGAGATCTGGACAGGGCCACCTACGAGCAGTACTTC; len: 15; d_gene: TRBD1; v_gene: TRBV20-1; abundance: many; j_gene: TRBJ2-7
CDR3aa: CASSFGPYSNQPQHF; CDR3nt: TGTGCCAGCAGTTTTGGGCCTTATAGCAATCAGCCCCAGCATTTT; len: 15; d_gene: .; v_gene: TRBV6-5; abundance: many; j_gene: TRBJ1-5
CDR3aa: CASSLSAGSSEDTQYF; CDR3nt: TGTGCCAGCAGTTTATCGGCGGGAAGTTCTGAAGATACGCAGTATTTT; len: 16; d_gene: .; v_gene: TRBV27; abundance: .; j_gene: TRBJ2-3
CDR3aa: CASSTSGSRGYTF; CDR3nt: TGTGCCAGCAGTACGTCAGGGTCTCGTGGCTACACCTTC; len: 13; d_gene: .; v_gene: TRBV27; abundance: many; j_gene: TRBJ1-2
CDR3aa: CASSRDPSRSDEQFF; CDR3nt: TGCGCCAGCAGCCGGGACCCATCTAGATCGGATGAGCAGTTCTTC; len: 15; d_gene: .; v_gene: TRBV5-1; abundance: few; j_gene: TRBJ2-1
CDR3aa: CSAPASGTGSRETQYF; CDR3nt: TGCAGTGCTCCCGCTTCCGGGACAGGGAGTCGAGAGACCCAGTACTTC; len: 16; d_gene: TRBD1; v_gene: TRBV20-1; abundance: many; j_gene: TRBJ2-5
CDR3aa: CSVRGGTGQPQHF; CDR3nt: TGCAGCGTTAGAGGGGGGACGGGTCAGCCCCAGCATTTT; len: 13; d_gene: .; v_gene: TRBV29-1; abundance: many; j_gene: TRBJ1-5
CDR3aa: CAISGGNTEAFF; CDR3nt: TGTGCCATCAGCGGAGGCAACACTGAAGCTTTCTTT; len: 12; d_gene: .; v_gene: TRBV10-3; abundance: many; j_gene: TRBJ1-1